This T cell receptor (beta chain) was sequenced for a study of shared clonotypes between healthy human individuals. Study-wide context: The cohort had a couple of women and a few men, ages 18 to 49. Researchers assigned three CD4 naive, three CD4 memory, two CD8 naive and one CD8 memory plate to each donor. Findings and caveats of the study: A reduction in generation probabilities was seen for non-shared clonotypes relative to those shared by all four donors. Researchers found naive subsets generally carried larger estimated richness than memory subsets.

Naive CD8 cells, CD45RO-negative and positively selected for CCR7, excluded terminally differentiated effector memory CD45RA+ cells. The germline CDR1 and CDR2 sequences are SGHVS and FQNEAQ. V lost 5 bases and J lost 2, with 16 bases in between. This CDR3 is built from 16 residues. Assay: immunoSEQ multiplex PCR; the TCRdb copy retains only in-frame clones and omits some. This table has 2 million to 2.5 million clones, approximately 94% appearing once. With regard to this clone: What it binds is unknown.

This sequence joins TRBV7-8 and TRBJ1-5; D remains unclear. The specimen sequenced was naive CD8+ T cells sorted from blood. The sequence came from a man in his late teens or twenties in good health. Here the CDR3 DNA reads TGTGCCAGCAGCCCAACCTGGGGAGGAGGCAATCAGCCCCAGCATTTT. It yields the protein CASSPTWGGGNQPQHF.